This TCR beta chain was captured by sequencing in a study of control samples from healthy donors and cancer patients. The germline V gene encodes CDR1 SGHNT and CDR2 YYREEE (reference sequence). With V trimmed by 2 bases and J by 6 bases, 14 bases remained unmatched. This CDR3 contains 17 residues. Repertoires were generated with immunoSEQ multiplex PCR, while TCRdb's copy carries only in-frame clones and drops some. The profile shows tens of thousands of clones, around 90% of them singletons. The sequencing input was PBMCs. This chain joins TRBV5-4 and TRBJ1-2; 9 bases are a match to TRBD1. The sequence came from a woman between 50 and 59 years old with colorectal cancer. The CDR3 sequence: CASSLNGNRGPVNGYTF. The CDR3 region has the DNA TGTGCCAGCAGCTTAAACGGTAACAGGGGGCCCGTTAATGGCTACACCTTC.